This TCR beta chain was recovered during a study of OX40 agonist ivuxolimab in advanced cancers. For context, the study as a whole: Ivuxolimab, which targeted the costimulatory receptor OX40 (CD134), was an agonistic, fully human IgG2 monoclonal antibody. Intravenous ivuxolimab was administered to patients every 2 weeks at six dose levels: 0.01, 0.1, 0.3, 1.5, 3 and 10 mg/kg. Of the roughly 52 dose-escalation patients, hepatocellular carcinoma was present in approximately 20, melanoma in approximately 15, renal cell carcinoma in 9 and head and neck cancer in 9. A male proportion of roughly 80% and a mean age of 60 years, ranging from 23 to 79, were recorded for the dose-escalation cohort. Patients were allowed to have had prior anti-PD-1, anti-PD-L1 or anti-CTLA-4 therapy, and around 40% of the dose-escalation patients had previously received checkpoint inhibitors. Partial responses occurred in three dose-escalation patients, of whom one had hepatocellular carcinoma and two had cutaneous melanoma. Peripheral TCRbeta sequencing was intended to test whether TCR sequence diversity was altered and clonal T-cell expansion was caused by ivuxolimab. The paper describes the monotherapy dose-escalation part (N of about 50 patients) of the phase I trial of ivuxolimab.

Worth noting for this clone: It has no known antigen specificity. Within one base of it there is no much larger clone, and no base qualities were kept.

The investigation overall reported the following: In the 0.1-3.0 mg/kg groups, partial responders had among the lowest normalized peripheral clonal expansion, particularly in CD8+ T cells. Low levels of normalized T-cell clonal expansion were also shown by some nonresponding patients. The antigen specificity of the peripheral T cells that underwent clonal expansion was not determined. At doses from 0.1 to 3.0 mg/kg, clonal expansion was seen in both CD4+ and CD8+ blood T cells between baseline and week 6. After ivuxolimab, more expanded clones were found on average in CD8+ T cells than in CD4+ T cells.

CDR1 and CDR2, looked up from the germline V gene, are MNHEY and SVGAGI. Trimming removed 7 bases from V and 7 bases from J, leaving 11 bases between the germline ends. From cysteine to phenylalanine, the CDR3 is 12 amino acids long. This entry keeps only the CDR3 DNA: 36 bases, framed from base 1. Genomic DNA was extracted from sorted cells for sequencing of the TCRbeta CDR3 region. The immunoSEQ Assay was used to sequence the TCRbeta CDR3 regions. This immuneACCESS table, as held by TCRdb, lists in-frame sequences with V and J called but not all clones. Of the missing ones, under half trace to an unresolved V gene in checked studies; the others have no known cause. Recorded for this sample are tens of thousands of clones; approximately 90% of them occurred a single time. The ten largest account for about 7% of the sample. The trial excluded patients who had a history of autoimmune disease or were on systemic immunosuppression. Peripheral blood for TCR sequencing was drawn from every dose cohort at baseline, at cycle 4 day 1 and at cycle 7 day 1. The samples were taken from a phase I, first-in-human, multicenter, open-label dose-escalation trial of ivuxolimab. Adults with locally advanced or metastatic head and neck squamous cell, hepatocellular, melanoma or renal cell carcinoma were enrolled in the trial. Before TCR sequencing, CD4+ T cells and CD8+ T cells from peripheral blood were sorted into separate populations.

The receptor was derived from an adult with an advanced solid tumor such as melanoma, head and neck, liver or kidney cancer. Sample: CD4+ or CD8+ T cells sorted from blood, taken in a trial of the OX40 agonist ivuxolimab. The rearrangement joined TRBV6-5 to TRBJ2-1, with the D gene call left open. In nucleotide form, the sequence is TGTGCCAGCACAGCGAGTTGGAATGAGCAGTTCTTC. It specifies CASTASWNEQFF.